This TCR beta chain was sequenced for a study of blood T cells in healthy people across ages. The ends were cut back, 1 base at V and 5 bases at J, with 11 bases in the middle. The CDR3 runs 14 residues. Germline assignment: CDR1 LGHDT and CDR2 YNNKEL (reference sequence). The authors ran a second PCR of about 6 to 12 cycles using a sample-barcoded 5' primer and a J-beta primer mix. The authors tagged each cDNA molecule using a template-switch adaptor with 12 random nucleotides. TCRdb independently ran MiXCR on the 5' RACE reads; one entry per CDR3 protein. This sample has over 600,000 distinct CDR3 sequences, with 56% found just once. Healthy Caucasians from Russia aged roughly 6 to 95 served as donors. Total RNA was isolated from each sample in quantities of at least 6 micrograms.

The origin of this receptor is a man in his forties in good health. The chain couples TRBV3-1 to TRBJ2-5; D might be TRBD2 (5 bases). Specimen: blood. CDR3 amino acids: CASSQVSSIETQYF. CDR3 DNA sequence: TGTGCCAGCAGCCAAGTTTCTAGCATTGAGACCCAGTACTTC.